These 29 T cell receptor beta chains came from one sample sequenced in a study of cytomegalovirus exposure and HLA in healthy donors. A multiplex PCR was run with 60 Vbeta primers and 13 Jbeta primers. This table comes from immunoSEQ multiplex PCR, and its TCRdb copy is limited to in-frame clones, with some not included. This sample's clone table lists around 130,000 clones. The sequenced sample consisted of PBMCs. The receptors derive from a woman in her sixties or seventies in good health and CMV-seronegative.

The CDR3 DNA reads TGTGCCAGCTCATTAGACAAGAATCAGCCCCAGCATTTT. Protein product: CASSLDKNQPQHF. The chain combines TRBV18 with TRBJ1-5; D not certain. V dropped 5 bases and J dropped 4 bases, with 9 bases sitting between them. Germline CDR1 and CDR2: KGHSH and LQKENI. The CDR3 contains 13 residues.

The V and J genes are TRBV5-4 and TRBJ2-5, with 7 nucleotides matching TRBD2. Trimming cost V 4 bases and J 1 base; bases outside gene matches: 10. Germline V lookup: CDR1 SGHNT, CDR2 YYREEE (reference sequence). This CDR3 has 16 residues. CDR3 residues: CASSPELGGVQETQYF. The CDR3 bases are TGTGCCAGCAGCCCCGAGCTGGGGGGGGTCCAAGAGACCCAGTACTTC.

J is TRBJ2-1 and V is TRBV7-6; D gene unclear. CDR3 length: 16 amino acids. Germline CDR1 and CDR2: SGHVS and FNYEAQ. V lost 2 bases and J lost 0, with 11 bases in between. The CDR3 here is CASSLSEIRSYNEQFF. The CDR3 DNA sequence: TGTGCCAGCAGCTTATCGGAGATACGCTCCTACAATGAGCAGTTCTTC.

The CDR3 is CASSLSGILDEQYF. CDR3 DNA sequence: TGTGCCAGCAGTTTATCCGGCATCCTAGACGAGCAGTACTTC. The rearrangement joins TRBV28 to TRBJ2-7; D gene ambiguous. Germline CDR1 and CDR2: MDHEN and SYDVKM. This CDR3 has 14 amino acids. Trimming took off 1 base at V and 5 bases at J, with 12 bases between the two ends.

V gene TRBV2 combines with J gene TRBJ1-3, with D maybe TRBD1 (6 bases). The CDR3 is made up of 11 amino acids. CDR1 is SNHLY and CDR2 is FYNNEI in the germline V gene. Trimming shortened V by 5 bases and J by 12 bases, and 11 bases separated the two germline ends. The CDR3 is CASSTGSHIYF. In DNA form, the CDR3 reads TGTGCCAGCAGTACAGGGTCCCACATATATTTT.

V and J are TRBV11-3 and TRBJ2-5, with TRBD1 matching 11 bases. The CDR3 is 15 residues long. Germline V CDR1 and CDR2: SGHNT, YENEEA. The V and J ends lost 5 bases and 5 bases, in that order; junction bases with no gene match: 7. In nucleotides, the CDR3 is TGTGCCAGCAGCGCCCGGACAGGGGGCGGCGAGACCCAGTACTTC. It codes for CASSARTGGGETQYF. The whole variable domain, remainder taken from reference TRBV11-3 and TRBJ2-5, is EAGVVQSPRYKIIEKKQPVAFWCNPISGHNTLYWYLQNLGQGPELLIRYENEEAVDDSQLPKDRFSAERLKGVDSTLKIQPAELGDSAVYLCASSARTGGGETQYFGPGTRLLVL.

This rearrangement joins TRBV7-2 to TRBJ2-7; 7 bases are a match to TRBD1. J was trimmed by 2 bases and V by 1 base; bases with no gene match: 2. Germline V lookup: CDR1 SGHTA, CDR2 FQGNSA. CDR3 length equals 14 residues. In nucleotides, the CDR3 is TGTGCCAGCAGCTTAGTTAGGGGGCCCTACGAGCAGTACTTC. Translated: CASSLVRGPYEQYF.

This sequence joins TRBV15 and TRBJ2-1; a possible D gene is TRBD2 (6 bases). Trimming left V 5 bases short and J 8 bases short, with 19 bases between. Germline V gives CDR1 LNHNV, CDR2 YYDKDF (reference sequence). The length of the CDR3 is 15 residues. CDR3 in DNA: TGTGCCACCAGCTCATCCCGAGGGGCTAGCGATGAGCAGTTCTTC. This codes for CATSSSRGASDEQFF. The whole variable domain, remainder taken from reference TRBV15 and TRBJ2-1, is DAMVIQNPRYQVTQFGKPVTLSCSQTLNHNVMYWYQQKSSQAPKLLFHYYDKDFNNEADTPDNFQSRRPNTSFCFLDIRSPGLGDTAMYLCATSSSRGASDEQFFGPGTRLTVL.

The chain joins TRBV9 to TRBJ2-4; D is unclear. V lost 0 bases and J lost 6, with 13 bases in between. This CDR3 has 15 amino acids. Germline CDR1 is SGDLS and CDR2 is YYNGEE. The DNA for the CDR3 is TGTGCCAGCAGCGTAGGTGGTGGAGTTCTAAACATTCAGTACTTC. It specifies CASSVGGGVLNIQYF.

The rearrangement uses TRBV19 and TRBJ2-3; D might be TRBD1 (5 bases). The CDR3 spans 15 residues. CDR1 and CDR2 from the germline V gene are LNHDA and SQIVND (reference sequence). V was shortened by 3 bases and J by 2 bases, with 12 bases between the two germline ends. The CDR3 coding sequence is TGTGCCAGTAGTATTGACAGTTTCAACACAGATACGCAGTATTTT. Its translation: CASSIDSFNTDTQYF.

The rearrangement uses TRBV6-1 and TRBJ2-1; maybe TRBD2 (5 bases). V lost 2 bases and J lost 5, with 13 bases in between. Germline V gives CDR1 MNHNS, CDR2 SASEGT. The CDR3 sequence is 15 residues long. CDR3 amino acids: CASSEIEGSDNEQFF. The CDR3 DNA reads TGTGCCAGCAGTGAAATTGAGGGTTCCGACAATGAGCAGTTCTTC.

CDR3 amino acids: CASRSRGSSYNEQFF. CDR3 in DNA: TGTGCCAGCAGGTCACGGGGGTCCTCCTACAATGAGCAGTTCTTC. The chain recombines TRBV27 with TRBJ2-1, with D tentatively TRBD2 (6 bases). Germline lookup yields CDR1 MNHEY and CDR2 SMNVEV (reference sequence). This CDR3 comprises 15 residues. V was pared by 6 bases and J by 0 bases, with 12 bases between.

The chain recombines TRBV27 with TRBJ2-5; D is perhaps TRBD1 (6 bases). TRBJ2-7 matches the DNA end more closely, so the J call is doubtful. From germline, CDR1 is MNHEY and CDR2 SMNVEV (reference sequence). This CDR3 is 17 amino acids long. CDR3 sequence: CASSKRGPYSTGYEQYF. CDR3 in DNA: TGTGCCAGCAGCAAGCGAGGGCCCTACTCGACAGGCTACGAGCAGTACTTC.

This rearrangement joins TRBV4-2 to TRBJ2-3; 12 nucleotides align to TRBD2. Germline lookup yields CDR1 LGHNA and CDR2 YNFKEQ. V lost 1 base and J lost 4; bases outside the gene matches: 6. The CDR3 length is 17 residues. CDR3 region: CASSQATSGSWADTQYF. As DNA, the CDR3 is TGTGCCAGCAGCCAAGCGACTAGCGGGAGCTGGGCAGATACGCAGTATTTT.

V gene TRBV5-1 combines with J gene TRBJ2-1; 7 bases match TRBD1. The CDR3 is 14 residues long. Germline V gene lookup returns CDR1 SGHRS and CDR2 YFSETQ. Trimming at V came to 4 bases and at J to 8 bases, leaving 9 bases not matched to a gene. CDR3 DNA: TGCGCCAGCAGCGGGGGACAGCGTTCCGATGAGCAGTTCTTC. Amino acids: CASSGGQRSDEQFF.

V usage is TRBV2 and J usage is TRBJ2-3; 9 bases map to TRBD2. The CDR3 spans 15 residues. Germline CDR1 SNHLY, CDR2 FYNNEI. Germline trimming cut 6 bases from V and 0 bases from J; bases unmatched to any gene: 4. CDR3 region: CASRQGLASTDTQYF. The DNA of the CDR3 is TGTGCCAGCAGGCAGGGACTAGCAAGCACAGATACGCAGTATTTT.

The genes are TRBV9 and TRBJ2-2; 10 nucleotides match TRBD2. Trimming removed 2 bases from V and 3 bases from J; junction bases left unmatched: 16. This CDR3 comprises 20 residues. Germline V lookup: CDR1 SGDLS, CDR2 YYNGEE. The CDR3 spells CASSVWASGRVRKDTGELFF. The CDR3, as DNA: TGTGCCAGCAGCGTTTGGGCTAGCGGGAGAGTCAGGAAGGACACCGGGGAGCTGTTTTTT.

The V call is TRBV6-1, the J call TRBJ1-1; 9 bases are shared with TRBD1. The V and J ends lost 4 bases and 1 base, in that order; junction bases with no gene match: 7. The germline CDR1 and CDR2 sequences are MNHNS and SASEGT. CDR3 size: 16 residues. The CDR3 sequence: CASSAYRGRENTEAFF. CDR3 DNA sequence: TGTGCCAGCAGTGCATACAGGGGGCGCGAGAACACTGAAGCTTTCTTT.

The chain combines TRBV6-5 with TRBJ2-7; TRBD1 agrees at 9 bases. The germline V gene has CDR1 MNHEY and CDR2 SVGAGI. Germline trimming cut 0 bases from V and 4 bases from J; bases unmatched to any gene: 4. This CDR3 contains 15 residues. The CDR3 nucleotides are TGTGCCAGCAGTTACTCCGGACAGGGGACATACGAGCAGTACTTC. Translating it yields CASSYSGQGTYEQYF.

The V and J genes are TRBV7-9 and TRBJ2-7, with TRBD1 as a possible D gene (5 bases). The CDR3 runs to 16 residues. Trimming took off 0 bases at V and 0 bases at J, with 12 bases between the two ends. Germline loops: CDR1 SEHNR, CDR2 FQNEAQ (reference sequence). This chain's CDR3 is CASSLAPDSPSYEQYF. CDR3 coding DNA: TGTGCCAGCAGCTTAGCCCCCGACAGTCCCTCCTACGAGCAGTACTTC.

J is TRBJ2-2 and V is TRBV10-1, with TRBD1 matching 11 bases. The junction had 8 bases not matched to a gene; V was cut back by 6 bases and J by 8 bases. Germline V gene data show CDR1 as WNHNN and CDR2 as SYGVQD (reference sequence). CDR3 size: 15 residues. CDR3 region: CASSALDRGRGELFF. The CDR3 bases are TGCGCCAGCAGCGCCCTGGACAGGGGGCGGGGGGAGCTGTTTTTT.

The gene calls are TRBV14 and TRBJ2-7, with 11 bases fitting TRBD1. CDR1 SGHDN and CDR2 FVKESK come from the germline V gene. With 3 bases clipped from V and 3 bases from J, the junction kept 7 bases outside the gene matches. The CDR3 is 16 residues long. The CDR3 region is CASSQDGQGARYEQYF. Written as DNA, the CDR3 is TGTGCCAGCAGCCAGGACGGACAGGGGGCGCGCTACGAGCAGTACTTC.

As DNA, the CDR3 is TGTGCCAGCTCCCGGGCGGAGGGGGCGCGTGAGCAGTACTTC. Its translation: CASSRAEGAREQYF. The chain employs TRBV18 and TRBJ2-7, with D possibly TRBD1 on 7 matching bases. Trimming pared 6 bases from V and 7 bases from J, leaving 19 bases between. There are 14 residues in the CDR3. CDR1 is KGHSH and CDR2 is LQKENI in the germline V gene.

The CDR3 protein is CASKNNRPDTQYF. CDR3 nucleotides: TGTGCCAGCAAAAACAACAGGCCAGATACGCAGTATTTT. The chain links TRBV27 to TRBJ2-3; perhaps TRBD1 as D (5 bases). V lost 7 bases to trimming and J lost 4 bases, with 12 bases between them. Looked up from germline, CDR1 is MNHEY and CDR2 is SMNVEV (reference sequence). The CDR3 spans 13 residues.

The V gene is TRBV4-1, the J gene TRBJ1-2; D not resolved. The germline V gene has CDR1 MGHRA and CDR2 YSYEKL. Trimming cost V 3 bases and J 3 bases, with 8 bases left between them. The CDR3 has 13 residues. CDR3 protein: CASSHSGDYGYTF. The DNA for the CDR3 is TGCGCCAGCAGCCACTCAGGCGACTATGGCTACACCTTC.

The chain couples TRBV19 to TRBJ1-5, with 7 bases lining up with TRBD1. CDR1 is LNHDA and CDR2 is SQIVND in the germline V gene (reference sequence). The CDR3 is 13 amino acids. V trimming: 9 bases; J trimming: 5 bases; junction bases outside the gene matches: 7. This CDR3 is CASLGTAYQPQHF. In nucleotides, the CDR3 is TGTGCCAGCCTTGGGACAGCCTATCAGCCCCAGCATTTT.

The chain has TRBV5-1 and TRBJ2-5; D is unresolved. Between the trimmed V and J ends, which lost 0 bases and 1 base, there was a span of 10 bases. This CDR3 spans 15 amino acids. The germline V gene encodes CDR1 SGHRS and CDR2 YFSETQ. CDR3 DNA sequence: TGCGCCAGCAGCTTGGGGGCCGGAACCCAAGAGACCCAGTACTTC. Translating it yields CASSLGAGTQETQYF.

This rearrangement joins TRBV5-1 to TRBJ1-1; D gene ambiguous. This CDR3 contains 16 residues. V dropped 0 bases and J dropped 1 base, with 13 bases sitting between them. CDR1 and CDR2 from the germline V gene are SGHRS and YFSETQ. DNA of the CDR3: TGCGCCAGCAGCTTGGGGGCAGATAATACGAACACTGAAGCTTTCTTT. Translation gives CASSLGADNTNTEAFF.

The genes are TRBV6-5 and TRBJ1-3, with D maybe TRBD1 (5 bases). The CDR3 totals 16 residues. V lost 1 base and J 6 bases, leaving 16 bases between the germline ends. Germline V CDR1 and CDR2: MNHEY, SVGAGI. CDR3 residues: CASSYFEGGVQNTIYF. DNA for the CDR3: TGTGCCAGCAGTTACTTCGAAGGAGGGGTCCAAAACACCATATATTTT.